The subject of this entry is one T cell receptor (beta chain). Its matching antigen is unknown. This specimen belongs to a study of regulatory T cells. Study-wide findings and caveats: Patient repertoires had restricted TRB V-J pairs and skewed V and J usage, most in Tregs. In CD3G-deficient patients, conventional CD4+ T cells were enriched for hydrophobic CDR3 residues at positions 6 and 7.

Primers: 52 TRBV forward and 13 TRBJ reverse. Method: immunoSEQ multiplex PCR; TCRdb's copy keeps in-frame clones and lacks some. The sample consists of around 29,000 clones, roughly 92% of them appearing once. Germline CDR1 reads MNHNS; CDR2 reads SASEGT. The CDR3 runs 15 residues. The J segment lost 8 bases and the V segment lost 6 bases, leaving 13 bases of the junction unmatched. Regulatory (CD25-high CD127-low) and conventional (CD25-low CD127-high) CD4+ T cells were sorted separately. The gene calls are TRBV6-1 and TRBJ1-2; 9 bases match TRBD1. The TCR sequence derives from a person aged 18 to 29 with CD3G deficiency. Sequencing was carried out using conventional CD4+ T cells sorted from blood. CDR3 sequence: CASRGWTGALRGYTF. CDR3 DNA sequence: TGTGCCAGCAGAGGGTGGACAGGGGCCCTGAGGGGCTACACCTTC.